This entry features one T cell receptor (beta chain) sequence. These data are taken from a study of cytomegalovirus exposure and HLA in healthy donors. On the study more broadly: Out of approximately 170 million T cells, an earlier analysis found over 90 million unique TCR beta sequences in total. When 300 to 500 donors were genotyped, just over 80% of them were found to fall in the Caucasian-associated ancestry cluster.

PCR employed 60 Vbeta and 13 Jbeta primers. The method was immunoSEQ multiplex PCR; TCRdb's version includes in-frame clones alone and lacks a portion of them. The sample holds 110,000 or so clones, around 77% seen once. The clonotype was recovered from a man between 50 and 59 years old in good health and CMV-seropositive. The specimen was PBMCs.

The CDR3 bases are TGTGCCAGCCGCCGGGACAGGGGGGCCTACGAGCAGTACTTC. This encodes CASRRDRGAYEQYF. The rearrangement uses TRBV6-1 and TRBJ2-7, with 11 positions matching TRBD1. Per the germline V gene, CDR1 is MNHNS and CDR2 is SASEGT. The V gene end was trimmed by 8 bases and the J gene end by 2 bases; junction bases not matched to a gene: 5. There are 14 residues in the CDR3.